What follows is one T cell receptor beta chain and its context. Its antigen is unknown. This entry belongs to a study of blood T cells in healthy people across ages. The study, taken as a whole, reports: Expanded clonotype shifts may have been confounded, as the donors had an unknown CMV status.

Trimming shortened V by 1 base and J by 9 bases, and 10 bases separated the two germline ends. The germline CDR1 and CDR2 sequences are LGHDT and YNNKEL (reference sequence). CDR3 size: 13 residues. With a J-beta primer mix and a sample-barcoded 5' primer, a second PCR ran about 7 to 12 cycles. Each of the samples gave a minimum of 2.5 million paired-end reads that contained CDR3. One entry per CDR3 protein, called by TCRdb with MiXCR from the 5' RACE reads. The table lists about 1.4 million distinct CDR3 sequences, around 59% of them singletons. Input material: blood. The rearrangement uses TRBV3-1 and TRBJ2-1; no reliable D call. The clonotype originates from a man aged 18 to 30 in good health. DNA of the CDR3: TGTGCCAGCAGCCAAGTAACAGTTGGTGAGCAGTTCTTC. Its protein product is CASSQVTVGEQFF.